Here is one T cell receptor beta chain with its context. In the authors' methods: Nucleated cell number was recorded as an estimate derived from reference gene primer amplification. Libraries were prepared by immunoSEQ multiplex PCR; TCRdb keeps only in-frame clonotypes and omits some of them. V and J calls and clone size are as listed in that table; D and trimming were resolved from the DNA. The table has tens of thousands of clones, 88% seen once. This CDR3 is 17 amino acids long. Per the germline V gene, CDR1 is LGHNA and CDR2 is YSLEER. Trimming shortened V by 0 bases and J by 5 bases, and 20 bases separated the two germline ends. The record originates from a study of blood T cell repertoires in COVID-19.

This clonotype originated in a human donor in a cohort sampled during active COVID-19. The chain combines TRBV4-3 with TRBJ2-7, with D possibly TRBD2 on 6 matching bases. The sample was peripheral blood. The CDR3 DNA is TGCGCCAGCAGCCAAGATCTGACGGGGCAGGGAGGCCACGAGCAGTACTTC. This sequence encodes CASSQDLTGQGGHEQYF.